One and the same sample provided the 22 T cell receptor beta chains below, sequenced in a study of blood T cells in healthy people across ages. For the second PCR, which ran for about 6 to 11 cycles, a sample-barcoded 5' primer and a J-beta primer mix were used. TCRdb independently ran MiXCR on the 5' RACE reads; one entry per CDR3 protein. The sample includes around 1.5 million distinct CDR3 sequences, 30% to 35% seen only once; the top ten take approximately 10%. The sample taken for sequencing was blood. The source of these receptors is a woman in her twenties or thirties in good health.

This clonotype was seen a few times. This chain uses TRBV7-9 with TRBJ2-1, with 7 nucleotides matching TRBD1. The trim removed 5 bases at V and 9 bases at J, leaving 10 bases unmatched. This CDR3 has 14 amino acids. Germline CDR1 is SEHNR and CDR2 is FQNEAQ (reference sequence). The CDR3 sequence is CASSLGTVGGEQFF. The CDR3 DNA is TGTGCCAGCAGCCTCGGGACAGTAGGAGGTGAGCAGTTCTTC.

The chain is built from TRBV9 and TRBJ2-7; 11 bases map to TRBD2. Germline V gene sequence: CDR1 SGDLS, CDR2 YYNGEE. This CDR3 region has 15 residues. Unmatched junction bases numbered 1, after V lost 0 bases and J lost 2 bases. The CDR3 here is CASSVVAGGPYEQYF. CDR3 nucleotide sequence: TGTGCCAGCAGCGTAGTAGCGGGAGGGCCCTACGAGCAGTACTTC.

V and J are TRBV15 and TRBJ2-5, with D unresolved. The germline V gene has CDR1 LNHNV and CDR2 YYDKDF (reference sequence). The CDR3 is 14 residues long. V was clipped by 3 bases and J by 1 base, with 9 bases between them. The CDR3 loop reads CATSSEIAQETQYF. CDR3 sequence (DNA): TGTGCCACCAGCAGCGAGATCGCCCAAGAGACCCAGTACTTC.

This clonotype showed up just a few times. Sequence at one end of the junction differs from germline and may be a read error. This chain links TRBV2 with TRBJ1-4, with a weak D call TRBD1 (5 bases). Germline V gives CDR1 SNHLY, CDR2 FYNNEI. The CDR3 contains 13 residues. DNA for the CDR3: TGTGACAGCAGTCCCGGGACCGCCGAAAAACTGTTTTTT. It encodes CDSSPGTAEKLFF.

This sequence joins TRBV20-1 and TRBJ2-7, with 7 bases matching TRBD2. V lost 6 bases and J lost 1; bases outside the gene matches: 6. This CDR3 is built from 13 residues. Germline CDR1 reads DFQATT; CDR2 reads SNEGSKA (reference sequence). The CDR3 nucleotides read TGCAGTGCCAAACCTAGCGGTTCCTACGAGCAGTACTTC. Translating gives CSAKPSGSYEQYF.

The chain uses TRBV6-2 or TRBV6-3 and TRBJ1-1; D may be TRBD1 (6 bases). Germline V gives CDR1 MNHEY, CDR2 SVGEGT. The length of the CDR3 is 14 residues. V lost 2 bases and J 0 bases, leaving 7 bases between the germline ends. The CDR3 loop is CASSYDRLNTEAFF. The CDR3 coding sequence is TGTGCCAGCAGTTACGACAGGTTGAACACTGAAGCTTTCTTT.

This clonotype has only a few counts. This rearrangement joins TRBV28 to TRBJ1-1; TRBD1 matches at 9 bases. Germline V gene lookup returns CDR1 MDHEN and CDR2 SYDVKM. J lost 3 bases, V lost 3 bases, and 8 bases had no gene match. The CDR3 runs 16 residues. CDR3 residues: CASSLFTGGRDTEAFF. The CDR3 DNA sequence: TGTGCCAGCAGTTTGTTTACAGGGGGCAGGGACACTGAAGCTTTCTTT.

This clonotype was seen more than once but under ten times. The chain links TRBV3-1 to TRBJ2-1; D may be TRBD1 or TRBD2 (5 bases each). The CDR3 loop spans 13 amino acids. The V gene's germline CDR1 is LGHDT and CDR2 YNNKEL (reference sequence). Trimming removed 3 bases from V and 10 bases from J, with 13 bases in between. CDR3 nucleotides: TGTGCCAGCAGCCAGGGGCCTGGGGACGAGCAGTTCTTC. Translated: CASSQGPGDEQFF.

This clonotype turned up a few times. The chain employs TRBV30 and TRBJ2-3; TRBD2 agrees at 9 bases. The CDR3 length is 13 residues. From germline, CDR1 is GTSNPN and CDR2 SVGIG (reference sequence). V lost 5 bases, J lost 1 base, and 1 base stayed unmatched. CDR3 residues: CAWSSGGTDTQYF. Written as DNA, the CDR3 is TGTGCCTGGTCTAGCGGGGGCACAGATACGCAGTATTTT. The variable domain in full, with the rest retrieved from reference TRBV30 and TRBJ2-3, is SQTIHQWPATLVQPVGSPLSLECTVEGTSNPNLYWYRQAAGRGLQLLFYSVGIGQISSEVPQNLSASRPQDRQFILSSKKLLLSDSGFYLCAWSSGGTDTQYFGPGTRLTVL.

The gene calls are TRBV21-1 and TRBJ2-5; the listed D gene, TRBD2, was not tested against the DNA. Gene TRBJ2-7 matches the end of the DNA better, so the J call may be wrong. TRBV21-1 is recorded as a pseudogene. The CDR3 spans 14 residues. CDR3 protein: CASSIDSVSYEQYF. CDR3 nucleotide sequence: TGTGCCAGCAGCATAGACAGCGTGAGCTACGAGCAGTACTTC.

This chain uses TRBV12-3 or TRBV12-4 with TRBJ1-1, with 7 bases aligning to TRBD1. The CDR3 sequence is 12 residues long. The V gene end was trimmed by 5 bases and the J gene end by 8 bases; junction bases not matched to a gene: 5. This chain's CDR3 is CASSIGTAEAFF. The CDR3, as DNA: TGTGCCAGCAGTATCGGGACAGCAGAAGCTTTCTTT.

In the case of this clonotype: Its ends do not fully match the called genes, so a read error is possible. This chain connects TRBV20-1 to TRBJ2-1; 9 bases are shared with TRBD2. The germline CDR1 and CDR2 sequences are DFQATT and SNEGSKA (reference sequence). The CDR3 extends over 16 amino acids. CDR3 sequence: CNARASGMNSYNEQFF. The CDR3 DNA reads as TGCAATGCTAGGGCTAGCGGGATGAATTCCTACAATGAGCAGTTCTTC.

This clonotype occurred many times. The V gene is TRBV20-1, the J gene TRBJ1-1, with a weak D call TRBD1 (6 bases). CDR3 length: 12 residues. The germline V gene has CDR1 DFQATT and CDR2 SNEGSKA (reference sequence). CDR3 protein: CSASRGDTEAFF. Written as DNA, the CDR3 is TGCAGCGCCTCAAGGGGGGACACTGAAGCTTTCTTT.

The chain couples TRBV6-2 or TRBV6-3 to TRBJ2-7; D is ambiguous. The CDR3 sequence is 13 residues long. Germline V gene data show CDR1 as MNHEY and CDR2 as SVGEGT. The V end lost 0 bases, the J end lost 4 bases, and 7 bases lay between the germline ends. CDR3 sequence (DNA): TGTGCCAGCAGTTACTCGTTCGTATACGAGCAGTACTTC. Its protein product is CASSYSFVYEQYF.

The CDR3 sequence: CASSFGSDNYGYTF. CDR3 sequence (DNA): TGTGCCAGCAGTTTCGGTTCAGACAACTATGGCTACACCTTC. V gene TRBV12-3 or TRBV12-4 combines with J gene TRBJ1-2, with no clear D. The ends were cut back, 3 bases at V and 2 bases at J, with 10 bases in the middle. This CDR3 spans 14 amino acids.

In this sample, this clonotype turned up a few times. The CDR3 coding sequence is TGCGCCAGCAGCTCGACAGGGCCGAATGGAAACATTCAGTACTTC. Translation gives CASSSTGPNGNIQYF. The chain has TRBV5-1 and TRBJ2-4, with TRBD1 matching 7 bases. Germline CDR1 is SGHRS and CDR2 is YFSETQ. V was clipped by 3 bases and J by 6 bases; unmatched bases: 9. CDR3 length: 15 residues.

This clonotype was counted a few times. V usage is TRBV20-1 and J usage is TRBJ2-5; TRBD2 matches at 8 bases. V shed 5 bases and J 3 bases; nucleotides not matched to a gene: 2. The CDR3 length is 12 residues. Germline loops: CDR1 DFQATT, CDR2 SNEGSKA (reference sequence). This CDR3 reads CSAGSGKETQYF. DNA for the CDR3: TGCAGTGCTGGTAGCGGGAAAGAGACCCAGTACTTC.

This clonotype was counted a few times. The chain has TRBV20-1 and TRBJ2-3; the match to TRBD1 covers 7 bases. The CDR3 is 16 residues long. Germline CDR1 DFQATT, CDR2 SNEGSKA (reference sequence). The trim removed 0 bases at V and 3 bases at J, leaving 9 bases unmatched. CDR3: CSARDKVRGRTDTQYF. CDR3 sequence (DNA): TGCAGTGCTAGAGATAAGGTCAGGGGGAGAACAGATACGCAGTATTTT.

This sequence joins TRBV7-3 and TRBJ2-7; D possibly corresponds to TRBD1 (6 bases). The V end lost 4 bases, the J end lost 5 bases, and 12 bases lay between the germline ends. The CDR3 is made up of 13 amino acids. Germline lookup yields CDR1 SGHTA and CDR2 FQGTGA. CDR3 residues: CASSSTGKDEQYF. Written as DNA, the CDR3 is TGTGCCAGCAGCTCTACAGGGAAAGACGAGCAGTACTTC.

The table lists this clonotype with a few counts. V and J are TRBV4-1 and TRBJ2-1; 11 bases fit TRBD1. CDR1 MGHRA and CDR2 YSYEKL come from the germline V gene. V was pared by 4 bases and J by 6 bases, with 5 bases of the junction left unmatched. The CDR3 is 15 amino acids. The CDR3 sequence is CASSRRDRGGNEQFF. The CDR3, as DNA: TGCGCCAGCAGCCGCCGGGACAGGGGGGGCAATGAGCAGTTCTTC.

This clonotype was observed a few times. CDR3 DNA sequence: TGTGCTAGTTCCAAGAAGTTCGGTGAGCAGTTCTTC. Its protein product is CASSKKFGEQFF. The chain employs TRBV12-5 and TRBJ2-1; no definite D call. Germline lookup yields CDR1 LGHNT and CDR2 FRNRAP. The CDR3 extends over 12 amino acids. V gave up 8 bases and J gave up 9 bases, with 14 bases separating them.

The chain couples TRBV2 to TRBJ2-5; 9 bases agree with TRBD1. Germline CDR1 reads SNHLY; CDR2 reads FYNNEI. The CDR3 spans 14 residues. The ends lost 7 bases at V and 5 bases at J; junction bases unmatched: 8. Written as DNA, the CDR3 is TGTGCCAGCATAAACAGGGGGCTTGGTGAGACCCAGTACTTC. Translating it yields CASINRGLGETQYF.